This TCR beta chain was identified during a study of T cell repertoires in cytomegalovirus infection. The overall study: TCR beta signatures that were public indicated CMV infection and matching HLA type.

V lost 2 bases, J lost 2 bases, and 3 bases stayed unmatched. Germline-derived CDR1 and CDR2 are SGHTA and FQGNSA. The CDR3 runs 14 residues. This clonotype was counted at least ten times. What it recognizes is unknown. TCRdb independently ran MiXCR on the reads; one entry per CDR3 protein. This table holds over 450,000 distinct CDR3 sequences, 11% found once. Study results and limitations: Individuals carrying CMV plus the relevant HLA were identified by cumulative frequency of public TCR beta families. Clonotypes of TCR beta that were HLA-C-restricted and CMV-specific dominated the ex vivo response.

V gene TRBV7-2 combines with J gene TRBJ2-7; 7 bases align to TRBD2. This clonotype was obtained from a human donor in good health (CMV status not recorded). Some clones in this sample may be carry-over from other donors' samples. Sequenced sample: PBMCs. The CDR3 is CASSLQRGAYEQYF. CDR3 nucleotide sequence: TGTGCCAGCAGCTTACAGCGGGGAGCCTACGAGCAGTACTTC.